The rows below give T cell receptor beta chains drawn from one sample of a study of shared clonotypes between healthy human individuals. Using immunoSEQ multiplex PCR, the repertoire was profiled, and TCRdb retains in-frame clones only, with some absent. The sample lists 2 million to 2.5 million clones, 92% seen once, with more than 0.35% in the top ten. The specimen was naive CD4+ T cells from PBMCs. Receptor source: a man between 18 and 29 years old in good health. Some clones in this sample may be carry-over from other donors' samples. CDR3s include the opening cysteine and the closing phenylalanine or tryptophan. D genes are given only for firm matches. The listing skips clone size in some rows; elsewhere it reads once, few, many or a size class.

j_call clone_size v_call d_call cdr3_aa cdr3_nt
TRBJ1-6 NA TRBV4-1 NA CASSQNSPLHF TGCGCCAGCAGCCAAAATTCACCCCTCCACTTT
TRBJ2-2 few TRBV11-2 NA CASSPLRRTGELFF TGTGCCAGCAGCCCCCTTCGCCGGACCGGGGAGCTGTTTTTT
TRBJ1-5 NA TRBV6-5 NA CASSESIGQPQHF TGTGCCAGCAGCGAGAGTATCGGGCAGCCCCAGCATTTT
TRBJ2-5 NA TRBV10-1 TRBD1 CASSAGTAQETQYF TGCGCCAGCAGTGCCGGGACAGCACAAGAGACCCAGTACTTC
TRBJ1-4 NA TRBV6-1 TRBD1 CASSERTGLFF TGTGCCAGCAGTGAGCGGACAGGACTGTTTTTT
TRBJ1-1 NA TRBV6-1 TRBD1 CASRDRINTEAFF TGTGCCAGCCGGGACAGGATAAACACTGAAGCTTTCTTT
TRBJ1-1 NA TRBV11-2 NA CASSPQFDGTEAFF TGTGCCAGCAGCCCCCAGTTCGATGGCACTGAAGCTTTCTTT
TRBJ1-2 few TRBV19 NA CASSLGRYGYTF TGTGCCAGTAGTCTGGGAAGGTATGGCTACACCTTC
TRBJ2-1 NA TRBV5-4 NA CASSGAVGSSYNEQFF TGTGCCAGCAGCGGGGCCGTGGGGAGCTCCTACAATGAGCAGTTCTTC
TRBJ2-1 NA TRBV7-9 TRBD2 CASRLASGSYSYNEQFF TGTGCCAGCAGACTGGCTAGCGGGAGTTACTCCTACAATGAGCAGTTCTTC
TRBJ2-5 NA TRBV4-2 TRBD2 CASSQEEGLALEETQYF TGTGCCAGCAGCCAAGAAGAAGGACTAGCCTTGGAGGAGACCCAGTACTTC
TRBJ2-3 NA TRBV5-4 TRBD2 CASSLGLAGSTDTQYF TGTGCCAGCAGCTTAGGACTAGCGGGTAGTACAGATACGCAGTATTTT
TRBJ2-5 NA TRBV27 NA CASSLLARQETQYF TGTGCCAGCAGTTTACTGGCCAGACAAGAGACCCAGTACTTC
TRBJ2-5 once TRBV7-2 TRBD1 CASSLTGKETQYF TGTGCCAGCAGCTTGACAGGGAAAGAGACCCAGTACTTC
TRBJ2-6 NA TRBV18 TRBD1 CASSSDRVGANVLTF TGTGCCAGCTCATCGGACAGGGTTGGGGCCAACGTCCTGACTTTC
TRBJ1-5 NA TRBV27 TRBD1 CASSNRGLGQPQHF TGTGCCAGCAGTAACAGGGGGCTGGGGCAGCCCCAGCATTTT
TRBJ2-1 NA TRBV5-1 TRBD2 CASSSGTSGSFSYNEQFF TGCGCCAGCAGCTCGGGGACTAGCGGGAGTTTCTCCTACAATGAGCAGTTCTTC
TRBJ2-5 NA TRBV7-2 TRBD2 CASSPRASGLAVQETQYF TGTGCCAGCAGCCCCCGCGCCTCGGGACTAGCGGTACAAGAGACCCAGTACTTC
TRBJ2-2 NA TRBV19 NA CASSTHRKGAGELFF TGTGCCAGTAGCACACACAGGAAAGGAGCCGGGGAGCTGTTTTTT
TRBJ2-2 NA TRBV5-1 NA CASSLASDTGELFF TGCGCCAGCAGCTTGGCCAGCGACACCGGGGAGCTGTTTTTT
TRBJ1-2 few TRBV20-1 NA CSARGIYGYTF TGCAGTGCTCGGGGGATCTATGGCTACACCTTC
TRBJ2-3 NA TRBV11-2 TRBD1 CASSFKGASTDTQYF TGTGCCAGCAGCTTCAAGGGGGCTAGCACAGATACGCAGTATTTT
TRBJ2-7 NA TRBV2 TRBD2 CASRVSGGSSYEQYF TGTGCCAGCAGGGTTAGCGGGGGGAGCTCCTACGAGCAGTACTTC
TRBJ2-2 NA TRBV6-1 TRBD2 CASSDLRRGSTGELFF TGTGCCAGCAGTGATCTTCGTCGCGGGAGCACCGGGGAGCTGTTTTTT
TRBJ2-3 NA TRBV28 TRBD2 CASSLAGLAGGPDTQYF TGTGCCAGCAGTTTAGCAGGTTTAGCGGGAGGGCCTGATACGCAGTATTTT
TRBJ2-6 NA TRBV5-4 NA CASSLGIGANGGANVLTF TGTGCCAGCAGCTTGGGGATAGGGGCCAACGGTGGGGCCAACGTCCTGACTTTC
TRBJ2-3 once TRBV30 TRBD2 CAWSGNRLAASTDTQYF TGTGCCTGGAGTGGAAACAGACTAGCGGCTAGCACAGATACGCAGTATTTT
TRBJ1-6 NA TRBV5-6 NA CASSLVGGNSPLHF TGTGCCAGCAGCTTGGTCGGGGGGAATTCACCCCTCCACTTT
TRBJ1-1 NA TRBV18 NA CASSPGQMNTEAFF TGTGCCAGCTCACCGGGCCAGATGAACACTGAAGCTTTCTTT
TRBJ2-2 NA TRBV5-1 NA CASSLGRERTGELFF TGCGCCAGCAGCTTGGGGAGGGAGAGGACCGGGGAGCTGTTTTTT
TRBJ1-2 NA TRBV7-2 NA CASSLFRGLNYGYTF TGTGCCAGCAGCTTATTCCGGGGGCTTAACTATGGCTACACCTTC
TRBJ2-1 NA TRBV28 TRBD1 CASIYGDRGGNEQFF TGTGCCAGCATATACGGGGACAGGGGGGGGAATGAGCAGTTCTTC
TRBJ2-1 NA TRBV5-1 NA CASWSGGGSYNEQFF TGCGCCAGCTGGTCGGGTGGAGGCTCCTACAATGAGCAGTTCTTC
TRBJ1-2 NA TRBV5-1 TRBD1 CASSHPGRGLGYTF TGCGCCAGCAGCCATCCCGGCAGGGGGCTCGGCTACACCTTC
TRBJ2-7 NA TRBV10-1 TRBD1 CASPGQGVNYEQYF TGCGCCAGCCCCGGACAGGGGGTGAACTACGAGCAGTACTTC
TRBJ1-2 NA TRBV19 TRBD1 CASRRQGLEGYTF TGTGCCAGTAGGAGACAGGGGCTAGAAGGCTACACCTTC
TRBJ1-4 few TRBV6-5 NA CASSSLGNEKLFF TGTGCCAGCAGCTCTCTGGGGAATGAAAAACTGTTTTTT
TRBJ1-4 once TRBV5-1 NA CASTPQEPANEKLFF TGCGCCAGCACCCCACAGGAGCCAGCTAATGAAAAACTGTTTTTT
TRBJ2-1 once TRBV6-6 NA CASSRAGRMNEQFF TGTGCCAGCAGTCGCGCGGGACGGATGAATGAGCAGTTCTTC
TRBJ2-2 NA TRBV28 NA CASTSPHRNTGELFF TGTGCCAGCACCTCACCCCACAGGAACACCGGGGAGCTGTTTTTT
TRBJ1-5 NA TRBV9 NA CASSVGWGAVEPQHF TGTGCCAGCAGCGTAGGCTGGGGGGCTGTAGAGCCCCAGCATTTT
TRBJ2-3 NA TRBV5-1 TRBD1 CASSLTGGSSDTQYF TGCGCCAGCAGTTTGACAGGGGGGAGTTCAGATACGCAGTATTTT
TRBJ2-1 NA TRBV7-9 TRBD1 CASSLAQGGNEQFF TGTGCCAGCAGCTTAGCACAGGGGGGCAATGAGCAGTTCTTC
TRBJ1-5 NA TRBV4-1 TRBD1 CASSQDATGLGNQPQHF TGCGCCAGCAGCCAAGATGCGACAGGGTTAGGCAATCAGCCCCAGCATTTT
TRBJ1-1 NA TRBV6-6 NA CASRIGGGSTEAFF TGTGCCAGCAGGATTGGGGGGGGTTCCACTGAAGCTTTCTTT
TRBJ1-5 NA TRBV7-8 NA CASSHLGSGPQHF TGTGCCAGCAGCCACTTAGGGTCTGGGCCCCAGCATTTT
TRBJ2-4 NA TRBV30 NA CAWSVEGDGDIQYF TGTGCCTGGAGTGTGGAAGGGGATGGGGACATTCAGTACTTC
TRBJ2-3 NA TRBV9 NA CASSVGGSTDTQYF TGTGCCAGCAGCGTAGGGGGGTCAACAGATACGCAGTATTTT
TRBJ2-1 NA TRBV2 NA CASSELRTLYSYNEQFF TGTGCCAGCAGCGAACTTAGGACTCTCTACTCCTACAATGAGCAGTTCTTC
TRBJ2-7 NA TRBV7-2 TRBD2 CASSSVAGGTYEQYF TGTGCCAGCAGCTCAGTAGCGGGAGGGACCTACGAGCAGTACTTC
TRBJ1-1 once TRBV10-3 TRBD1 CAISGTDRANTEAFF TGTGCCATCAGTGGGACGGACAGGGCGAACACTGAAGCTTTCTTT
TRBJ2-7 NA TRBV27 NA CASSSLKRTWKDEQYF TGTGCCAGCAGTTCCCTAAAAAGGACATGGAAGGACGAGCAGTACTTC